Below, 22 T cell receptor beta chains from the same sample are listed, as sequenced in a study of T cells in Graves' hyperthyroidism and ophthalmopathy. The TCR beta CDR3 regions underwent amplification using RNA transcripts as the source. The HTBI set primed first-round TCR CDR3 RT-PCR. TCRdb called the multiplex PCR reads again in MiXCR, with one record for every CDR3 protein. Among a few hundred thousand distinct CDR3 sequences listed, 15% to 17% were seen once. Sequencing was performed on blood. These receptors originate from a woman between 18 and 29 years old with Graves' hyperthyroidism.

In this sample, this clonotype turned up many times. J is TRBJ2-2 and V is TRBV2; TRBD1 aligns across 12 bases. The junction had 0 bases not matched to a gene; V was cut back by 6 bases and J by 4 bases. Germline V lookup: CDR1 SNHLY, CDR2 FYNNEI. The CDR3 has 14 amino acids. The CDR3 nucleotides are TGTGCCAGCAGGGGACAGGGGGCCACCGGGGAGCTGTTTTTT. Its translation is CASRGQGATGELFF.

This clonotype was observed at least ten times. In DNA, the CDR3 is TGTGCCAGCAGGCAGGGGGCGACGAACACCGGGGAGCTGTTTTTT. Translated, it gives CASRQGATNTGELFF. The rearrangement joins TRBV6-1 to TRBJ2-2, with 8 positions matching TRBD1. With V trimmed by 6 bases and J by 0 bases, 3 bases remained unmatched. The germline CDR1 and CDR2 sequences are MNHNS and SASEGT. The CDR3 length is 15 residues.

This clonotype was counted at least ten times. This chain links TRBV20-1 with TRBJ2-5; 7 nucleotides align to TRBD2. The germline CDR1 and CDR2 sequences are DFQATT and SNEGSKA (reference sequence). This CDR3 has 13 amino acids. Losses at the gene ends were 6 bases for V and 4 bases for J; bases not matched to a gene: 8. The CDR3 DNA sequence: TGCAGTGCACCGCGGGAGACGGGAGAGACCCAGTACTTC. Translating it yields CSAPRETGETQYF.

V gene TRBV6-1 combines with J gene TRBJ1-2, with 9 bases that match TRBD1. The CDR3 runs to 13 residues. J lost 8 bases, V lost 6 bases, and 7 bases had no gene match. Germline V gives CDR1 MNHNS, CDR2 SASEGT. The chain's CDR3 is CASRDRGIPGYTF. The CDR3 nucleotides read TGTGCCAGCAGGGACAGGGGTATCCCGGGCTACACCTTC.

Ten or more counts support this clonotype. The V and J genes are TRBV2 and TRBJ2-5; 8 nucleotides align to TRBD2. CDR3 size: 15 residues. Germline V gene lookup returns CDR1 SNHLY and CDR2 FYNNEI. V was clipped by 3 bases and J by 5 bases; unmatched bases: 8. The CDR3 bases are TGTGCCAGCAGTGAGGGCGGGGGGTTGTCCGAGACCCAGTACTTC. Amino acid sequence: CASSEGGGLSETQYF.

This clonotype was detected many times. The chain links TRBV20-1 to TRBJ1-4; D ambiguous. CDR1 and CDR2 (germline): DFQATT, SNEGSKA (reference sequence). The CDR3 covers 15 residues. V was clipped by 0 bases and J by 4 bases, with 12 bases between them. CDR3 coding DNA: TGCAGTGCTAGAGATCGGAGCAGGCTTAATGAAAAACTGTTTTTT. As protein: CSARDRSRLNEKLFF.

This chain links TRBV12-3 or TRBV12-4 with TRBJ1-2, with D tentatively TRBD1 (6 bases). This CDR3 spans 14 amino acids. V was pared by 3 bases and J by 3 bases, with 11 bases between. The CDR3 here is CASSFGGQDYGYTF. CDR3 coding DNA: TGTGCCAGCAGTTTTGGGGGCCAGGACTATGGCTACACCTTC.

The chain recombines TRBV19 with TRBJ2-5; D might be TRBD1 or TRBD2, each matching 6 bases. The length of the CDR3 is 15 residues. V shed 3 bases and J shed 4 bases, with 15 bases lying between them. Germline V gene lookup returns CDR1 LNHDA and CDR2 SQIVND (reference sequence). CDR3 amino acids: CASSIGPGAPETQYF. The CDR3 bases are TGTGCCAGTAGTATTGGTCCGGGGGCCCCAGAGACCCAGTACTTC.

This clonotype was observed a few times. Since a much larger clone is just one base distant, this may be a read error. This rearrangement joins TRBV10-3 to TRBJ2-7; 9 nucleotides align to TRBD2. This CDR3 has 14 amino acids. The germline V gene has CDR1 ENHRY and CDR2 SYGVKD. Trimming at V came to 5 bases and at J to 2 bases, leaving 4 bases not matched to a gene. The CDR3 coding sequence is TGTGCCATCAGTCGGACTAGCGAGACCTACGAGCAGTACTTC. This translates into CAISRTSETYEQYF.

This clonotype occurred many times. The chain employs TRBV6-1 and TRBJ1-5; tentatively, D is TRBD1 (6 bases). Germline V gene data show CDR1 as MNHNS and CDR2 as SASEGT. V dropped 1 base and J dropped 4 bases, with 20 bases sitting between them. This CDR3 has 18 amino acids. DNA of the CDR3: TGTGCCAGCAGTGAAGGCCCTTTACAGGGTTTATGGAATCAGCCCCAGCATTTT. Residues: CASSEGPLQGLWNQPQHF.

This clonotype has a count of ten or more. The V call is TRBV9, the J call TRBJ2-7, with TRBD2 matching over 8 bases. V was pared by 3 bases and J by 6 bases, with 5 bases of the junction left unmatched. The CDR3 is made up of 13 amino acids. CDR1 SGDLS and CDR2 YYNGEE come from the germline V gene. The CDR3 DNA is TGTGCCAGCAGCGAGGGGACTAGATCCGAGCAGTACTTC. Its translation: CASSEGTRSEQYF.

This clonotype was counted at least ten times. The CDR3 bases are TGCAGTGCTACCCCTAGCGGGTTAAAGGAGACCCAGTACTTC. Its protein product is CSATPSGLKETQYF. V usage is TRBV20-1 and J usage is TRBJ2-5, with 8 bases that match TRBD2. The CDR3 is 14 residues long. Germline V gene data show CDR1 as DFQATT and CDR2 as SNEGSKA (reference sequence). J gave up 5 bases and V 4 bases, and 9 bases lay outside the gene matches.

There are many counts of this clonotype. The J gene is TRBJ1-1, the V gene TRBV20-1; a possible D gene is TRBD1 (6 bases). The CDR3 spans 14 residues. The V gene's germline CDR1 is DFQATT and CDR2 SNEGSKA (reference sequence). V was shortened by 0 bases and J by 3 bases, with 11 bases between the two germline ends. In DNA form, the CDR3 reads TGCAGTGCTAGAGATGGGGGCCACGACACTGAAGCTTTCTTT. Residues: CSARDGGHDTEAFF.

This clonotype has ten or more counts. The V and J genes are TRBV2 and TRBJ1-1, with D possibly being TRBD1 (5 bases). The V end lost 7 bases, the J end lost 4 bases, and 10 bases lay between the germline ends. Germline V gene sequence: CDR1 SNHLY, CDR2 FYNNEI. The CDR3 has 12 amino acids. CDR3 residues: CASNRGSTEAFF. As DNA, the CDR3 is TGTGCCAGCAATCGGGGGAGCACTGAAGCTTTCTTT.

This clonotype was seen at least ten times. The V call is TRBV28, the J call TRBJ2-3, with D possibly matching TRBD2 (5 bases). There are 15 residues in the CDR3. Trimming shortened V by 6 bases and J by 0 bases, and 13 bases separated the two germline ends. Germline CDR1 MDHEN, CDR2 SYDVKM. For the CDR3, the DNA is TGTGCCAGCAGCCTAACGGGGATCAGCACAGATACGCAGTATTTT. Translating gives CASSLTGISTDTQYF.

Ten or more counts support this clonotype. The J gene is TRBJ2-1, the V gene TRBV7-9; 7 positions agree with TRBD2. J gave up 1 base and V 5 bases, and 8 bases lay outside the gene matches. The CDR3 consists of 16 residues. Germline assignment: CDR1 SEHNR and CDR2 FQNEAQ (reference sequence). CDR3 residues: CASSPRGEWSYNEQFF. The CDR3 nucleotides read TGTGCCAGCAGCCCACGGGGGGAGTGGTCCTACAATGAGCAGTTCTTC.

The genes are TRBV19 and TRBJ2-7; D perhaps matches TRBD2 (6 bases). The V end lost 0 bases, the J end lost 2 bases, and 11 bases lay between the germline ends. From germline, CDR1 is LNHDA and CDR2 SQIVND (reference sequence). This CDR3 is 15 amino acids long. CDR3: CASSIEGRGPYEQYF. The CDR3 bases are TGTGCCAGTAGTATAGAAGGGCGGGGTCCCTACGAGCAGTACTTC.

Ten or more counts support this clonotype. The chain has TRBV6-1 and TRBJ2-1; TRBD2 matches 10 bases. Germline CDR1 and CDR2: MNHNS and SASEGT. V gave up 5 bases and J gave up 3 bases; unmatched junction bases: 13. The CDR3 runs 18 residues. The CDR3 sequence: CASSSRGLAAVGYNEQFF. The CDR3 region has the DNA TGTGCCAGCAGTTCTCGAGGACTAGCGGCTGTGGGCTACAATGAGCAGTTCTTC.

This chain links TRBV3-1 with TRBJ2-2, with 9 nucleotides matching TRBD1. J lost 5 bases, V lost 4 bases, and 5 bases had no gene match. This CDR3 is built from 15 residues. Germline CDR1 and CDR2: LGHDT and YNNKEL (reference sequence). The CDR3 coding sequence is TGTGCCAGCAGCCCGGGACAGGGTATAACCGGGGAGCTGTTTTTT. This gives the protein CASSPGQGITGELFF.

This clonotype was detected ten times or more. The chain joins TRBV24-1 to TRBJ2-2, with unresolved D. In germline, CDR1 is KGHDR, CDR2 SFDVKD. V was cut by 1 base and J by 1 base, with 3 bases left in between. The CDR3 is 14 residues long. The CDR3 region is CATSDFRNTGELFF. In DNA form, the CDR3 reads TGTGCCACCAGTGATTTTCGGAACACCGGGGAGCTGTTTTTT.

The table lists this clonotype with many counts. CDR3 bases: TGTGCCAGCTCACCACGGTTGACAGGGAAGAACACTGAAGCTTTCTTT. This translates into CASSPRLTGKNTEAFF. The V gene is TRBV18, the J gene TRBJ1-1; TRBD1 aligns across 7 bases. The CDR3 runs to 16 residues. The V gene's germline CDR1 is KGHSH and CDR2 LQKENI. V lost 1 base, J lost 1 base, and 6 bases stayed unmatched. Full variable domain (remainder filled in from reference TRBV18 and TRBJ1-1): NAGVMQNPRHLVRRRGQEARLRCSPMKGHSHVYWYRQLPEEGLKFMVYLQKENIIDESGMPKERFSAEFPKEGPSILRIQQVVRGDSAAYFCASSPRLTGKNTEAFFGQGTRLTVV.

The sample holds many counts of this clonotype. This rearrangement joins TRBV7-9 to TRBJ1-3; no clear D gene. Trimming removed 7 bases from V and 4 bases from J, with 11 bases in between. Germline V gene lookup returns CDR1 SEHNR and CDR2 FQNEAQ (reference sequence). This CDR3 comprises 13 residues. In DNA, the CDR3 is TGTGCCAGCACCAAGCGCGCGGGAAACACCATATATTTT. This encodes CASTKRAGNTIYF.